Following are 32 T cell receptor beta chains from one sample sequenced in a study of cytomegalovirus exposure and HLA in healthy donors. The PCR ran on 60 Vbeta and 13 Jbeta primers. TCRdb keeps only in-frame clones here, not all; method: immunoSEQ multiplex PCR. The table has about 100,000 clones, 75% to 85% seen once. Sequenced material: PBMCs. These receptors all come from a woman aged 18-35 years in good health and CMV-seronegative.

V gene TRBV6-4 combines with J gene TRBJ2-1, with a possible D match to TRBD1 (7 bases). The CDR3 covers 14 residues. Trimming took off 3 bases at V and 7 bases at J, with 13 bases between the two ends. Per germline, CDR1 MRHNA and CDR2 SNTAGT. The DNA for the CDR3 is TGTGCCAGCAGTGAAGGGCGGGACAGTAATGAGCAGTTCTTC. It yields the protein CASSEGRDSNEQFF.

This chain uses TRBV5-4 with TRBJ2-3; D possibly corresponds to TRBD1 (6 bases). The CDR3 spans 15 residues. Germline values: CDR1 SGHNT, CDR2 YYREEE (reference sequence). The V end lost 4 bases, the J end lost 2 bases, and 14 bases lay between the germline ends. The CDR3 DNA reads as TGTGCCAGCAGCCCACCCCAGGGGCTCACAGATACGCAGTATTTT. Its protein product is CASSPPQGLTDTQYF.

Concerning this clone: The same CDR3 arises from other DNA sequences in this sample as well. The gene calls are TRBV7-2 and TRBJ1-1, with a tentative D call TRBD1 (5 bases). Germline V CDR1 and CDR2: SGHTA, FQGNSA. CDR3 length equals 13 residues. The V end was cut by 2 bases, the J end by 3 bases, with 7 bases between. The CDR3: CASSLQGYTEAFF. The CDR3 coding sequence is TGTGCCAGCAGCTTACAGGGATACACTGAAGCTTTCTTT.

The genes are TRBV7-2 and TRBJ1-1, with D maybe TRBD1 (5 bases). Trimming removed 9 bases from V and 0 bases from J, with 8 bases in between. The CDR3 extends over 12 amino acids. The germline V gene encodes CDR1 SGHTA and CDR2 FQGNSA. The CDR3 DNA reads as TGTGCCAGTGGGGGGGTGAACACTGAAGCTTTCTTT. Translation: CASGGVNTEAFF.

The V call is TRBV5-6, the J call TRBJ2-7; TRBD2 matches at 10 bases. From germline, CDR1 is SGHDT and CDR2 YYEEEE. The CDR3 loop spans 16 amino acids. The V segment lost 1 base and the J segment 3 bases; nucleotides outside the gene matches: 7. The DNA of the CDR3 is TGTGCCAGCAGCTTGCGTTGGACTAGCGGCCTCTACGAGCAGTACTTC. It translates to CASSLRWTSGLYEQYF.

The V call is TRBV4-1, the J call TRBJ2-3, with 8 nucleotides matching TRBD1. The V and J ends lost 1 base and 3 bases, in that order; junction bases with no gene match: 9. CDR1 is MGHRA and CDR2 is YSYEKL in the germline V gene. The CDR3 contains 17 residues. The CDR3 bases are TGCGCCAGCAGCCAAGGAAAGACAGGGGAAAGGACAGATACGCAGTATTTT. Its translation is CASSQGKTGERTDTQYF.

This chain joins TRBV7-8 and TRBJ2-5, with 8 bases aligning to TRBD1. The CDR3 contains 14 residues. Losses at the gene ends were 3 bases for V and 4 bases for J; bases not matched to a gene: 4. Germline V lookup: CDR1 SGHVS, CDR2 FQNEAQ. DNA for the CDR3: TGTGCCAGCAGCTTGACAGGGGCGAGAGAGACCCAGTACTTC. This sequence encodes CASSLTGARETQYF. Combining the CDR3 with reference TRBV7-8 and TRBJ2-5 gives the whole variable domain GAGVSQSPRYKVAKRGQDVALRCDPISGHVSLFWYQQALGQGPEFLTYFQNEAQLDKSGLPSDRFFAERPEGSVSTLKIQRTQQEDSAVYLCASSLTGARETQYFGPGTRLLVL.

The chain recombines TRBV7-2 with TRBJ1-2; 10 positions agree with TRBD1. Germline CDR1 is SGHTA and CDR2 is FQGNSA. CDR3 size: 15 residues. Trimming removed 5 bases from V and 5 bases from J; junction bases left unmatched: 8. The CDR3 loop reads CASSPRDRGRYGYTF. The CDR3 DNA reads TGTGCCAGCAGCCCGCGGGACAGGGGAAGGTATGGCTACACCTTC.

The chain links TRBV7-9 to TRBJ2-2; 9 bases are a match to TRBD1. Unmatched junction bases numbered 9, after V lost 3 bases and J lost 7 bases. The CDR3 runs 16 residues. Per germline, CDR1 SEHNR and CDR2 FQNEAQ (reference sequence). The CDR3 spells CASSFPGQGIIGELFF. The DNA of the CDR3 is TGTGCCAGCAGCTTCCCGGGACAGGGAATTATCGGGGAGCTGTTTTTT.

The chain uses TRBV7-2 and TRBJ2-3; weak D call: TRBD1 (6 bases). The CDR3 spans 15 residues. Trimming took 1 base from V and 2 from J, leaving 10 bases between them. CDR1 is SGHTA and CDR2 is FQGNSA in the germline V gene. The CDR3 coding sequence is TGTGCCAGCAGCTTAGGGGGGCCCTCCACAGATACGCAGTATTTT. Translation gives CASSLGGPSTDTQYF.

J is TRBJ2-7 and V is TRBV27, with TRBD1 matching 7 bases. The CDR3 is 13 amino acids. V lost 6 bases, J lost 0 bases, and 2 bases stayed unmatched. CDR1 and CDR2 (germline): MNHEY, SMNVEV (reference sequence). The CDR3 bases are TGTGCCAGCAGGACAGGGATCTCCTACGAGCAGTACTTC. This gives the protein CASRTGISYEQYF.

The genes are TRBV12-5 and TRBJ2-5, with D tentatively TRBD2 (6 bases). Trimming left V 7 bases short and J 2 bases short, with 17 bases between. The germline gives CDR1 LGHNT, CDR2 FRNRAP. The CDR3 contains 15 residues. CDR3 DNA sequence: TGTGCTAGTGCCCTCGGGGGTTTGGAACAAGAGACCCAGTACTTC. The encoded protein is CASALGGLEQETQYF.

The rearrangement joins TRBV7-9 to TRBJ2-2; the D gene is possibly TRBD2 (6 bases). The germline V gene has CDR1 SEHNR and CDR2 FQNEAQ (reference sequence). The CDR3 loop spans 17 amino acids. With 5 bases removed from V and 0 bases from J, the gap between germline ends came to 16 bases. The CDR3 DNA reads TGTGCCAGCAGCAAGACCGGGAGCCGCACGAACACCGGGGAGCTGTTTTTT. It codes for CASSKTGSRTNTGELFF.

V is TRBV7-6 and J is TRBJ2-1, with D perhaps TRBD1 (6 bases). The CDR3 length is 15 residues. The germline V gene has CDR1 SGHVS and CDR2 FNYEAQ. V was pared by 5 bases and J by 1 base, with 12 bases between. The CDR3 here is CASSPRGQSYNEQFF. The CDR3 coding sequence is TGTGCCAGCAGCCCACGCGGACAGTCCTACAATGAGCAGTTCTTC.

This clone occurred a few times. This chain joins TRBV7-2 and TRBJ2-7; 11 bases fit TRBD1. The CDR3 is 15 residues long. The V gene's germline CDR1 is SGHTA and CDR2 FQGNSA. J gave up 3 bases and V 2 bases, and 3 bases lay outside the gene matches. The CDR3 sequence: CASSLSGTGGYEQYF. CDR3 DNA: TGTGCCAGCAGCTTATCCGGGACAGGGGGCTACGAGCAGTACTTC.

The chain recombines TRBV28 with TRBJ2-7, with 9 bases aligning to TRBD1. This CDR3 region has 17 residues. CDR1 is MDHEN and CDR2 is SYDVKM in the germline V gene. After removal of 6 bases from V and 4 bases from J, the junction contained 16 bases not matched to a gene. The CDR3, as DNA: TGTGCCAGCAGCCCTCGGGGTCGGGGGACAGGGTCATACGAGCAGTACTTC. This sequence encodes CASSPRGRGTGSYEQYF.

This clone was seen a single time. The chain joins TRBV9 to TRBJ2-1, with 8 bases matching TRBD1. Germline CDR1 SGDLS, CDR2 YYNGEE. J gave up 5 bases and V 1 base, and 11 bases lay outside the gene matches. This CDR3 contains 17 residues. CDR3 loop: CASSVSTGTGRDNEQFF. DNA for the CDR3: TGTGCCAGCAGCGTAAGTACCGGGACAGGTAGGGACAATGAGCAGTTCTTC.

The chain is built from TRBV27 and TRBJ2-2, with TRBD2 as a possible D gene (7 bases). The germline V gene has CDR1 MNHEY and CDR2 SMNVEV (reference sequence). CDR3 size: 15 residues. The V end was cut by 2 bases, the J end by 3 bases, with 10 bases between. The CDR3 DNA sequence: TGTGCCAGCAGTTTAGCGGGGGCCTACACCGGGGAGCTGTTTTTT. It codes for CASSLAGAYTGELFF.

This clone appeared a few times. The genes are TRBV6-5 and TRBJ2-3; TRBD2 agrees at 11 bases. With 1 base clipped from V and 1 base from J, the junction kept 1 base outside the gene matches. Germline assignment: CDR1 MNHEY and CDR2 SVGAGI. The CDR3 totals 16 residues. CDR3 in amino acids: CASSYLTSGGTDTQYF. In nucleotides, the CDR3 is TGTGCCAGCAGTTACTTGACTAGCGGGGGCACAGATACGCAGTATTTT.

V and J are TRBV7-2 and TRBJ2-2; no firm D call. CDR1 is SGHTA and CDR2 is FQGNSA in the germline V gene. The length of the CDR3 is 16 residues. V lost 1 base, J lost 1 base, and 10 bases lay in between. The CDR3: CASSLGAPRNTGELFF. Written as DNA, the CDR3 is TGTGCCAGCAGCTTAGGAGCACCAAGGAACACCGGGGAGCTGTTTTTT.

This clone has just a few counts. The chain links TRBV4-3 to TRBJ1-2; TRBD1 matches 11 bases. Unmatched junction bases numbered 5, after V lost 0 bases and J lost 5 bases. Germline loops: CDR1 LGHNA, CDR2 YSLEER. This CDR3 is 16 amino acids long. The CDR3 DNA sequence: TGCGCCAGCAGCCAAGAGTATGGGACAGGGGGTTATGGCTACACCTTC. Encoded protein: CASSQEYGTGGYGYTF.

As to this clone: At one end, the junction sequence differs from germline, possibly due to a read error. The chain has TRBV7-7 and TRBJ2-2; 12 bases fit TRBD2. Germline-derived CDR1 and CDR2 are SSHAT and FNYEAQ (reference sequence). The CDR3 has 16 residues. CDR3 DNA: TGTGCTAGCAGCGAAAGACTAGCGGGGGACACCGGGGAGCTGTTTTTT. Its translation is CASSERLAGDTGELFF.

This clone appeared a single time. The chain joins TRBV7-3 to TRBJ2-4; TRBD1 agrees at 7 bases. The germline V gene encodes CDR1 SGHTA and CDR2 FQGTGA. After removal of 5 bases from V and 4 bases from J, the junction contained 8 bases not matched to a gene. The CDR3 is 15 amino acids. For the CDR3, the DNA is TGTGCCAGCAGCCCGACAGGGACGGCAAAAAACATTCAGTACTTC. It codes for CASSPTGTAKNIQYF.

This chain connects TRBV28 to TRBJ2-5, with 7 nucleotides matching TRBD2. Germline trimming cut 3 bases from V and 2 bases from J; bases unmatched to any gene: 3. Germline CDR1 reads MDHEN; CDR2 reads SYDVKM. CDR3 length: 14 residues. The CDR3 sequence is CASSLGEGQETQYF. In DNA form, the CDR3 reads TGTGCCAGCAGTTTGGGGGAGGGTCAAGAGACCCAGTACTTC. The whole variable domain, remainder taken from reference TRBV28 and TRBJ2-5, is DVKVTQSSRYLVKRTGEKVFLECVQDMDHENMFWYRQDPGLGLRLIYFSYDVKMKEKGDIPEGYSVSREKKERFSLILESASTNQTSMYLCASSLGEGQETQYFGPGTRLLVL.

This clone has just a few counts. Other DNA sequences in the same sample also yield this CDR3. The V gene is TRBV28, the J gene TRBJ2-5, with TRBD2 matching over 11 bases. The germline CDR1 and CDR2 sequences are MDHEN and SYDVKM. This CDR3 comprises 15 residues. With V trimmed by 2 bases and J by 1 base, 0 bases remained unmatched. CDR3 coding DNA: TGTGCCAGCAGTTTAACTAGCGGGGGCCAAGAGACCCAGTACTTC. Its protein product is CASSLTSGGQETQYF.

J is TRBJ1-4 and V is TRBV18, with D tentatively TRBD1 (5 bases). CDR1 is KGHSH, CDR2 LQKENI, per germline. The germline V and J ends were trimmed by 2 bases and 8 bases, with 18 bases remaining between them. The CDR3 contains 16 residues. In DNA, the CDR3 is TGTGCCAGCTCACCAGGTTATTCGGCGGGGCGCGAAAAACTGTTTTTT. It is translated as CASSPGYSAGREKLFF.

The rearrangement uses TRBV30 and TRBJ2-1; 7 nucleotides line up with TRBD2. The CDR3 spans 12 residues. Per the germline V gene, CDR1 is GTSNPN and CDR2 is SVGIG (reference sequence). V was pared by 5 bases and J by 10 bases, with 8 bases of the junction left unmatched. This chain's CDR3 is CAWLSGGREQFF. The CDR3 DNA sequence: TGTGCCTGGCTCTCGGGGGGACGAGAGCAGTTCTTC.

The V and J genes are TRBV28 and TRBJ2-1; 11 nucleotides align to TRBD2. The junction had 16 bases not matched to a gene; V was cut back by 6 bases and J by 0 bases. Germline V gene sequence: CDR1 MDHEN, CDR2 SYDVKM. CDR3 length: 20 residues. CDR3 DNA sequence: TGTGCCAGCAGAAACGGACCGGGACTAGCGGAGGATAGCTCCTACAATGAGCAGTTCTTC. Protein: CASRNGPGLAEDSSYNEQFF.

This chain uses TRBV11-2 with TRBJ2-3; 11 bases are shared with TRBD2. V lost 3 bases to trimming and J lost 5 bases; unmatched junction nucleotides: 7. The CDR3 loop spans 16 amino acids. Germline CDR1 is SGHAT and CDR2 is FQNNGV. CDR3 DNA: TGTGCCAGCAGCTTGAATAGCGGGGGGGCAGGAGATACGCAGTATTTT. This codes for CASSLNSGGAGDTQYF.

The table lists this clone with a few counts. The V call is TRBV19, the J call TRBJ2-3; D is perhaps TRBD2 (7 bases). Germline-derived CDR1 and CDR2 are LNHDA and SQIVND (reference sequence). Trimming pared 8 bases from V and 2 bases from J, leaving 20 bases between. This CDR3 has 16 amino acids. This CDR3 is CASQERGGAPTDTQYF. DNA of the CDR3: TGTGCCAGTCAAGAACGAGGGGGGGCCCCCACAGATACGCAGTATTTT.

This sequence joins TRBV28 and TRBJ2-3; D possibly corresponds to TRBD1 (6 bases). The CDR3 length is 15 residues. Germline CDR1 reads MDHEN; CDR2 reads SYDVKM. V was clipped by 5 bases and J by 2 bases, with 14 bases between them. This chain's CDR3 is CASSPPDSYTDTQYF. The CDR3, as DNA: TGTGCCAGCAGTCCCCCGGACAGTTACACAGATACGCAGTATTTT.

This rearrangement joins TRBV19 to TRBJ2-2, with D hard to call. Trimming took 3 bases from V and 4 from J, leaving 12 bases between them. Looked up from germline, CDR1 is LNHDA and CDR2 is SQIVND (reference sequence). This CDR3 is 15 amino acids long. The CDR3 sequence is CASSIGSSGTGELFF. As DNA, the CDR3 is TGTGCCAGTAGTATTGGGTCGTCGGGCACCGGGGAGCTGTTTTTT.